The sequence of this T cell receptor beta chain was determined in a study of T cell responses to AZD1222 COVID-19 vaccine. Study-wide findings and caveats: Following two doses of AZD1222, Spike-specific TCR breadth and depth rose. Just a handful of AZD1222 recipients were seropositive at baseline. Variant regions that are unmutated are reportedly the target of nearly half of spike-specific TCRs.

Germline values: CDR1 SGHRS, CDR2 YFSETQ. The CDR3 is 16 residues long. The V and J ends lost 4 bases and 0 bases respectively, with 16 bases between them. Only a few counts were recorded for this clone. The antigen remains undetermined. The method was immunoSEQ multiplex PCR; TCRdb's version includes in-frame clones alone and lacks a portion of them. This sample has tens of thousands of clones; 83% occur once, and the top ten carry roughly 6.5%. The rearrangement links TRBV5-1 to TRBJ1-1; D call uncertain. The receptor was derived from an adult who received the AZD1222 COVID-19 vaccine. The sample here was peripheral blood, taken 28 days after the second AZD1222 dose. CDR3 coding DNA: TGCGCCAGCAGCATCGGTCGTAGGGTCATGAACACTGAAGCTTTCTTT. Its translation is CASSIGRRVMNTEAFF.